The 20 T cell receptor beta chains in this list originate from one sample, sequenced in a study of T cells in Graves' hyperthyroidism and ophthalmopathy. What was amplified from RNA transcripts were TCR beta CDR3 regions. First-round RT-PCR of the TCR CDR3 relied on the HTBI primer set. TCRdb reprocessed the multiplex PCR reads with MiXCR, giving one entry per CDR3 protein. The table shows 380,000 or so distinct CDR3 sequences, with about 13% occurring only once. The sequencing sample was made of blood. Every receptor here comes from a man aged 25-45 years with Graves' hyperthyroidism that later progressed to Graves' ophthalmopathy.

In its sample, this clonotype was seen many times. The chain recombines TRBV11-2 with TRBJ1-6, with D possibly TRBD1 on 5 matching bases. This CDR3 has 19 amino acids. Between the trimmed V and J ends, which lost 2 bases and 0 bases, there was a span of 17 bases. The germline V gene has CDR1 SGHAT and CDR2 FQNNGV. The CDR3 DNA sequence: TGTGCCAGCAGCTTACTCGGGGGTCGGAGGGGCTCCTATAATTCACCCCTCCACTTT. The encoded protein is CASSLLGGRRGSYNSPLHF.

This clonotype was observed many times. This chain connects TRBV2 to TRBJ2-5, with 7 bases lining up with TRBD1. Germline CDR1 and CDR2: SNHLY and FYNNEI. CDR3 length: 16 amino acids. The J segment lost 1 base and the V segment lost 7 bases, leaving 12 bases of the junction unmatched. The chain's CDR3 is CASTPGQPRTQETQYF. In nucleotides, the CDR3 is TGTGCCAGCACTCCGGGACAGCCCCGAACCCAAGAGACCCAGTACTTC.

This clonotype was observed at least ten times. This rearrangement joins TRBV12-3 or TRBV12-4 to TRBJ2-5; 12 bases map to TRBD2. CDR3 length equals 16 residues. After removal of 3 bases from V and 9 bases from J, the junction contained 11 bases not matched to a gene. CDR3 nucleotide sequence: TGTGCCAGCAGTTTCTCCGGGACTAGCGGGCCTCAGGCCCAGTACTTC. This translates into CASSFSGTSGPQAQYF.

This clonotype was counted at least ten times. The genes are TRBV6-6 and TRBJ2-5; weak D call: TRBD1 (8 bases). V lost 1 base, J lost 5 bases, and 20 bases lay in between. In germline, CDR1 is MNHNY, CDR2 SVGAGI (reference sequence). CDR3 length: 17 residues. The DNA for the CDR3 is TGTGCCAGCAGTTACTACACTAGACAGGGGCGGGAGGAGACCCAGTACTTC. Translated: CASSYYTRQGREETQYF.

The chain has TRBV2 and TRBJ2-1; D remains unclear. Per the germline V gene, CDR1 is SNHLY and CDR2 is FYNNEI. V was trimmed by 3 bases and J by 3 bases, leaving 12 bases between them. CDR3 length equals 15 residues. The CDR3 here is CASSEVQNFYNEQFF. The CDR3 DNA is TGTGCCAGCAGTGAGGTACAGAATTTCTACAATGAGCAGTTCTTC.

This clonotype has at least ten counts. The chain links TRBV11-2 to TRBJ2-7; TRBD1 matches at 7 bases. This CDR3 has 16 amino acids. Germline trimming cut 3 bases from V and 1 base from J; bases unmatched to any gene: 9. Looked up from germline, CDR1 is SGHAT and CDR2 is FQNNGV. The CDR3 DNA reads TGTGCCAGCAGCTTCACTCCTGAGACAGGGTCCTACGAGCAGTACTTC. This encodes CASSFTPETGSYEQYF.

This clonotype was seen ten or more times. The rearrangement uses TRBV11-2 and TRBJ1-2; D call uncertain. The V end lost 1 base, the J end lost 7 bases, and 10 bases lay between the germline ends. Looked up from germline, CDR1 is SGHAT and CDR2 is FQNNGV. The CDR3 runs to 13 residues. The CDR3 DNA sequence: TGTGCCAGCAGCTTAGGGACCCCCTCTGGCTACACCTTC. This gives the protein CASSLGTPSGYTF.

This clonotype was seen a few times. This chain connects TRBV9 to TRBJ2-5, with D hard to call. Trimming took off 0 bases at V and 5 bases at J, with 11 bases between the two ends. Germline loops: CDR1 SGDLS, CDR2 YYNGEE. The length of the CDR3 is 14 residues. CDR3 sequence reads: CASSVADGLETQYF. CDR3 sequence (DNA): TGTGCCAGCAGCGTAGCGGATGGGCTGGAGACCCAGTACTTC.

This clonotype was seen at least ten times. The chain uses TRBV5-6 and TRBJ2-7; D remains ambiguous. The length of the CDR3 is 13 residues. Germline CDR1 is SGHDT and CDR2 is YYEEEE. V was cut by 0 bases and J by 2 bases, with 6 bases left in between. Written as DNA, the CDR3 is TGTGCCAGCAGCTTGGAGGTCGCCTACGAGCAGTACTTC. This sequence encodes CASSLEVAYEQYF.

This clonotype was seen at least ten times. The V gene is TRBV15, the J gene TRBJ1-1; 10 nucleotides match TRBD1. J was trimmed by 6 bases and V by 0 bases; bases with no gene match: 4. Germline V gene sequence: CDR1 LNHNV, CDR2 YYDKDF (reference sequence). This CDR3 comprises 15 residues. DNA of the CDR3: TGTGCCACCAGCAGAGATTTTGGACAGGGGGCTGAAGCTTTCTTT. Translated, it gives CATSRDFGQGAEAFF.

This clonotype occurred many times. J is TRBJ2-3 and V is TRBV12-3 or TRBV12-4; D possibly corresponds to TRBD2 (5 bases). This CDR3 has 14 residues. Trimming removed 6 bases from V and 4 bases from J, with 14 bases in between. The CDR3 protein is CASSPGVGSDTQYF. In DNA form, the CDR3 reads TGTGCCAGCAGCCCCGGGGTAGGGTCAGATACGCAGTATTTT.

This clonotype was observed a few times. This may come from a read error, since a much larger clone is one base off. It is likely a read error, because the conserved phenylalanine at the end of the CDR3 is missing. CDR3 sequence: CASKAGQVNTEAFL. CDR3 nucleotide sequence: TGTGCCAGCAAGGCAGGCCAGGTGAACACTGAAGCTTTCCTT. This chain joins TRBV28 and TRBJ1-1, with no clear D. Per the germline V gene, CDR1 is MDHEN and CDR2 is SYDVKM. With 7 bases removed from V and 0 bases from J, the gap between germline ends came to 12 bases. The length of the CDR3 is 14 residues.

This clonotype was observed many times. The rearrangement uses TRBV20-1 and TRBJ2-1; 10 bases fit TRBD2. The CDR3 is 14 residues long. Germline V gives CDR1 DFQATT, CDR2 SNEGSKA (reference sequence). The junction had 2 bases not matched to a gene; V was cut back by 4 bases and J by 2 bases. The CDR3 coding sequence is TGCAGTGCTAAAACTAGCGGGGCCTACAATGAGCAGTTCTTC. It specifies CSAKTSGAYNEQFF.

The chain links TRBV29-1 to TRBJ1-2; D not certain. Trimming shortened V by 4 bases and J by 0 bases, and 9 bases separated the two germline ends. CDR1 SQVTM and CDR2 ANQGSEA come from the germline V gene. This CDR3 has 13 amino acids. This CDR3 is CSVGDNSNYGYTF. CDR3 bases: TGCAGCGTTGGAGACAACTCTAACTATGGCTACACCTTC.

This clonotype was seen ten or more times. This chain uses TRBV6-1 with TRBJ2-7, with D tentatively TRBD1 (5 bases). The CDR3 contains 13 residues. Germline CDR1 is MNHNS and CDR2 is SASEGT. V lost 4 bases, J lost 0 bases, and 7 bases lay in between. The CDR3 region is CASSATASYEQYF. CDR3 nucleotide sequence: TGTGCCAGCAGTGCGACAGCCTCCTACGAGCAGTACTTC.

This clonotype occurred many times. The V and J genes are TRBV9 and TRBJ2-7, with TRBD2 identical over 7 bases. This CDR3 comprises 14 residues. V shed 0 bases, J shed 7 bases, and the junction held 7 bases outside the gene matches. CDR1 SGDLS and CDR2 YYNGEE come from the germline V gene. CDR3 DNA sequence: TGTGCCAGCAGCGTAGTCGAGCGGGGAGGTGAGCAGTACTTC. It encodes CASSVVERGGEQYF.

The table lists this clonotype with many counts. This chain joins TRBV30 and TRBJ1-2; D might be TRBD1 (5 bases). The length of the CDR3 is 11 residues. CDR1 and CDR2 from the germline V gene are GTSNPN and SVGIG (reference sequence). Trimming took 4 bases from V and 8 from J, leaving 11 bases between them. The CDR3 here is CAWKGQYGYTF. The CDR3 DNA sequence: TGTGCCTGGAAAGGACAATACGGCTACACCTTC.

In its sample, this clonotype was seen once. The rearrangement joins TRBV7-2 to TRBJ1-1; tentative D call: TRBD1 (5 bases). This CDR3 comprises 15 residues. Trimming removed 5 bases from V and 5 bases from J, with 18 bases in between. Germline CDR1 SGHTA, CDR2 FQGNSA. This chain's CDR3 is CASSPPTVAGTEAFF. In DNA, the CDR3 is TGTGCCAGCAGCCCACCGACAGTTGCCGGAACTGAAGCTTTCTTT.

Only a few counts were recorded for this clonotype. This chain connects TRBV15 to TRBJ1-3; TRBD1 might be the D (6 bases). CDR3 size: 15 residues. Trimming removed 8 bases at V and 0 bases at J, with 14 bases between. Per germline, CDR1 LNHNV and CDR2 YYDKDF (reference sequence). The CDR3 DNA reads TGTGCCACCGCACAGGGAATCCTCTCTGGAAACACCATATATTTT. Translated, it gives CATAQGILSGNTIYF.

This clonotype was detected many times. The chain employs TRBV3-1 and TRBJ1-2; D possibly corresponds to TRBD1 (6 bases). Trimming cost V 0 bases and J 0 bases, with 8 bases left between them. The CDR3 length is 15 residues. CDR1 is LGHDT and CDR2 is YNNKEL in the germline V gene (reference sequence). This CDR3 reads CASSQESGANYGYTF. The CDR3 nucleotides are TGTGCCAGCAGCCAAGAATCAGGGGCTAACTATGGCTACACCTTC.